This is a list of T cell receptor beta chains from one sample in a study of T cell responses to AZD1222 COVID-19 vaccine. Data came from immunoSEQ multiplex PCR; TCRdb stores just in-frame clones and leaves some out. Seen here are roughly 140,000 clones, under 95% observed once, and the top ten hold 1.5% to 2%. Specimen: peripheral blood, collected on day 0 of AZD1222 vaccination. Source of these receptors: an adult in good health. Each CDR3 is given with its conserved first and last residue. D genes are given only for firm matches. Part of the rows lack a size; the others show once, few, many or a class for expanded clones.

V gene	clone size	D gene	J gene	CDR3 protein	CDR3 DNA
TRBV7-8	-	-	TRBJ1-6	CASSLWGRILHF	TGTGCCAGCAGCTTGTGGGGACGGATTCTCCACTTT
TRBV2	-	-	TRBJ1-6	CASSESGSPYSPLHF	TGTGCCAGCAGTGAATCTGGGTCACCCTATTCACCCCTCCACTTT
TRBV7-3	-	-	TRBJ2-3	CASSLWTDLSTDTQYF	TGTGCCAGCAGCTTATGGACAGACCTTAGCACAGATACGCAGTATTTT
TRBV9	-	-	TRBJ2-3	CASSDGTRDTQYF	TGTGCCAGCAGCGATGGGACGCGAGATACGCAGTATTTT
TRBV11-2	-	-	TRBJ1-1	CASSLGRSLPWNTEAFF	TGTGCCAGCAGCTTAGGGCGCAGCTTGCCGTGGAACACTGAAGCTTTCTTT
TRBV11-2	-	-	TRBJ2-3	CASTERGFDTDTQYF	TGTGCCAGCACCGAAAGGGGGTTTGATACAGATACGCAGTATTTT
TRBV5-4	-	-	TRBJ1-1	CASSSREGQGTEAFF	TGTGCCAGCAGCTCAAGGGAGGGTCAGGGCACTGAAGCTTTCTTT
TRBV4-1	-	-	TRBJ1-3	CASSPEGGNTIYF	TGCGCCAGCAGCCCCGAGGGGGGAAACACCATATATTTT
TRBV10-3	-	-	TRBJ1-1	CAISGQLNTEAFF	TGTGCCATCAGTGGTCAGCTGAACACTGAAGCTTTCTTT
TRBV5-4	-	-	TRBJ2-5	CASSPNPGGGETQYF	TGTGCCAGCAGCCCCAATCCGGGTGGAGGAGAGACCCAGTACTTC
TRBV19	-	-	TRBJ1-2	CASSIDQSRGYGYTF	TGTGCCAGTAGTATAGATCAAAGCCGCGGCTATGGCTACACCTTC
TRBV7-2	-	-	TRBJ1-6	CASSPKGSRFWSPLHF	TGTGCCAGCAGCCCTAAGGGGTCCAGATTTTGGTCACCCCTCCACTTT
TRBV3-1/TRBV3-2	-	-	TRBJ2-7	CASSQGTHYEQYF	TGTGCCAGCAGCCAAGGGACTCACTACGAGCAGTACTTC
TRBV7-8	-	-	TRBJ2-2	CASNRNTGELFF	TGTGCCAGCAACAGGAACACCGGGGAGCTGTTTTTT
TRBV10-1	few	TRBD1	TRBJ2-7	CASSPGTAYEQYF	TGCGCCAGCAGTCCCGGGACAGCCTACGAGCAGTACTTC
TRBV19	-	TRBD2	TRBJ2-1	CASTEAGASYNEQFF	TGTGCCAGTACCGAAGCGGGAGCTTCCTACAATGAGCAGTTCTTC
TRBV2	few	TRBD1	TRBJ1-2	CASRTGPRTNYGYTF	TGTGCCAGCCGGACAGGGCCTCGAACTAACTATGGCTACACCTTC
TRBV30	-	-	TRBJ1-4	CAWSKRQTTNEKLFF	TGTGCCTGGAGCAAGAGACAGACAACTAATGAAAAACTGTTTTTT
TRBV19	-	TRBD1	TRBJ1-5	CASNDRGLFQPQHF	TGTGCCAGCAACGACAGGGGGCTTTTCCAGCCCCAGCATTTT
TRBV18	-	-	TRBJ1-1	CASSDLGAEAFF	TGTGCCAGCTCAGATTTAGGAGCTGAAGCTTTCTTT
TRBV4-1	-	TRBD2	TRBJ2-7	CASSHLRLAGGRNTYEQYF	TGCGCCAGCAGCCATCTCCGACTAGCGGGAGGACGGAATACCTACGAGCAGTACTTC
TRBV6-5	-	TRBD1	TRBJ2-1	CASSPRQGLHNEQFF	TGTGCCAGCAGTCCGCGACAGGGTCTACACAATGAGCAGTTCTTC
TRBV12-2	once	-	TRBJ1-6	CASRLRAGKRRTYNSPLHF	TGTGCAAGTCGCTTACGGGCAGGGAAGCGACGGACCTATAATTCACCCCTCCACTTT
TRBV5-1	-	TRBD1	TRBJ1-2	CASSLAVQTGSSGGYTF	TGCGCCAGCAGCTTGGCGGTCCAGACAGGGAGCTCGGGTGGCTACACCTTC
TRBV6-6	-	-	TRBJ2-2	CASSYKWGGELFF	TGTGCCAGCAGTTATAAGTGGGGCGGGGAGCTGTTTTTT
TRBV3-1/TRBV3-2	-	-	TRBJ2-3	CASSKGGGQDTQYF	TGTGCCAGCTCAAAGGGGGGTGGTCAAGATACGCAGTATTTT
TRBV5-6	-	TRBD1	TRBJ1-4	CASSLRQQGVNEKLFF	TGTGCCAGCAGCTTGAGGCAACAGGGGGTTAATGAAAAACTGTTTTTT
TRBV19	-	-	TRBJ2-5	CASSIGGLGETQYF	TGTGCCAGTAGTATAGGGGGTCTCGGAGAGACCCAGTACTTC
TRBV7-8	-	TRBD1	TRBJ2-7	CASSAQTGIAYEQYF	TGTGCCAGCAGCGCACAGACAGGGATAGCCTACGAGCAGTACTTC
TRBV5-4	-	TRBD2	TRBJ2-7	CASSPRTSAYEQYF	TGTGCCAGCAGCCCACGGACTAGCGCCTACGAGCAGTACTTC
TRBV6-5	few	-	TRBJ1-5	CASIFGGRDQPQHF	TGTGCCAGCATTTTCGGAGGGCGGGATCAGCCCCAGCATTTT
TRBV5-4	-	-	TRBJ2-1	CASSLRNNEQFF	TGTGCCAGCAGCTTACGGAACAATGAGCAGTTCTTC
TRBV2	-	TRBD1	TRBJ2-1	CASSVPTDRGRMHNEQFF	TGTGCCAGCAGTGTCCCAACGGACAGGGGGCGTATGCACAATGAGCAGTTCTTC
TRBV6-6	-	-	TRBJ2-7	CASSYLDTYEQYF	TGTGCCAGCAGTTACCTGGATACCTACGAGCAGTACTTC
TRBV7-8	-	-	TRBJ2-7	CASSDLKRAYEQYF	TGTGCCAGCAGTGACCTCAAGCGGGCCTACGAGCAGTACTTC
TRBV18	-	-	TRBJ1-1	CASSATLGTEAFF	TGTGCCAGCTCAGCCACGTTAGGCACTGAAGCTTTCTTT
TRBV30	-	-	TRBJ2-5	CAWSVPWIGRETQYF	TGTGCCTGGAGTGTACCCTGGATAGGACGGGAGACCCAGTACTTC
TRBV12-5	-	-	TRBJ2-5	CASGEGSYRDGGETQYF	TGTGCTAGTGGGGAAGGCTCTTACAGGGATGGGGGAGAGACCCAGTACTTC
TRBV6-5	-	-	TRBJ1-2	CASIPDSLFGGYTF	TGTGCCAGCATCCCGGACAGCCTCTTTGGGGGCTACACCTTC
TRBV5-5	-	-	TRBJ1-3	CASSFPVEGGNTIYF	TGTGCCAGCAGCTTTCCTGTGGAGGGTGGAAACACCATATATTTT
TRBV27	-	-	TRBJ1-1	CASSLPPYGPITEAFF	TGTGCCAGCAGTTTGCCGCCCTATGGGCCGATTACTGAAGCTTTCTTT
TRBV30	-	-	TRBJ2-1	CAWSEGAYNEQFF	TGTGCCTGGAGTGAGGGGGCCTACAATGAGCAGTTCTTC
TRBV10-2	-	-	TRBJ2-4	CASSERVSNIQYF	TGCGCCAGCAGTGAGAGAGTTTCAAACATTCAGTACTTC
TRBV6-6	-	TRBD1	TRBJ1-1	CASSSPGQGSLGEAFF	TGTGCCAGCAGTTCTCCGGGACAGGGGTCACTTGGTGAAGCTTTCTTT
TRBV6-6	-	TRBD1	TRBJ1-4	CASSSMTGPNEKLFF	TGTGCCAGCAGTTCCATGACAGGGCCTAATGAAAAACTGTTTTTT
TRBV18	-	-	TRBJ2-5	CASSPRGGETQYF	TGTGCCAGCTCACCCAGGGGCGGTGAGACCCAGTACTTC
TRBV9	-	-	TRBJ2-1	CASSGSGTEQFF	TGTGCCAGCAGCGGTAGCGGTACTGAGCAGTTCTTC
TRBV5-1	-	TRBD1	TRBJ1-2	CASSFGTGGYGYTF	TGCGCCAGCAGCTTCGGGACAGGCGGCTATGGCTACACCTTC
TRBV29-1	-	-	TRBJ2-7	CSARTLEGYEQYF	TGCAGCGCCCGGACACTCGAAGGGTACGAGCAGTACTTC
TRBV7-9	-	TRBD1	TRBJ1-2	CASSLVGQGYGYTF	TGTGCCAGCAGCTTAGTGGGACAGGGATATGGCTACACCTTC
TRBV4-1	-	-	TRBJ2-2	CASSQVYGNAGELFF	TGCGCCAGCAGCCAAGTGTACGGAAACGCCGGGGAGCTGTTTTTT
TRBV9	-	-	TRBJ2-6	CASSIQGTSRGANVLTF	TGTGCCAGCAGCATTCAGGGTACTTCGCGCGGGGCCAACGTCCTGACTTTC
TRBV6-2/TRBV6-3	-	-	TRBJ2-7	CASSPDSSYEQYF	TGTGCCAGCAGCCCGGACAGCTCCTACGAGCAGTACTTC